Listed below are T cell receptor beta chains from one sample, sequenced in a study of CD8 T cells in Susac syndrome. MiXCR, applied by TCRdb to the immunoSEQ multiplex PCR reads, yields one record per CDR3 protein. The table lists roughly 120,000 distinct CDR3 sequences, 94% of them singletons. The specimen was CD4+ T cells from PBMCs. Receptors were obtained from a human donor in good health. CDR3s include the opening cysteine and the closing phenylalanine or tryptophan. The D gene is left open where the match is weak. Some rows mark clone size as missing; the rest say once, few, many or name a class of expanded clone.

J: TRBJ2-3; D: TRBD1; V: TRBV19; size: NA; DNA: TGTGCCATTGGGACAGGGAGGACAGATACGCAGTATTTT; CDR3: CAIGTGRTDTQYF
J: TRBJ2-7; D: NA; V: TRBV7-6; size: NA; DNA: TGTGCCAGCAGCTTAGCTACAGCCTCATACGAGCAGTACTTC; CDR3: CASSLATASYEQYF
J: TRBJ2-1; D: TRBD1; V: TRBV23-1; size: once; DNA: TGCGCCAGCAGTCAATCGTTACAGGGGCACAATGAGCAGTTCTTC; CDR3: CASSQSLQGHNEQFF
J: TRBJ2-1; D: NA; V: TRBV28; size: NA; DNA: TGTGCCAGCAGTTTACGAGGATACAATGAGCAGTTCTTC; CDR3: CASSLRGYNEQFF
J: TRBJ2-7; D: NA; V: TRBV7-9; size: NA; DNA: TGTGCCAGCAGCTCTTTAGGGGGGACATCCTACGAGCAGTACTTC; CDR3: CASSSLGGTSYEQYF
J: TRBJ1-6; D: NA; V: TRBV4-3; size: once; DNA: TGCGCCAGCAGCCAAGATCTAGGGAGGGGTTCACCCCTCCACTTT; CDR3: CASSQDLGRGSPLHF
J: TRBJ2-7; D: NA; V: TRBV29-1; size: NA; DNA: TGCAGCGGGAGGTTTGGGGGGACGGATTCCTACGAGCAGTACTTC; CDR3: CSGRFGGTDSYEQYF
J: TRBJ2-4; D: NA; V: TRBV11-2; size: NA; DNA: TGTGCCAGCAGCTCCCGACCCAGGGGCAGGGTTTTCATTCAGTACTTC; CDR3: CASSSRPRGRVFIQYF
J: TRBJ2-1; D: NA; V: TRBV6-2/TRBV6-3; size: NA; DNA: TGTGCCAGCAGGGCCTTCAATGAGCAGTTCTTC; CDR3: CASRAFNEQFF
J: TRBJ2-7; D: NA; V: TRBV5-1; size: once; DNA: TGCGCCAGCACCAGGAGAGGGGACCACGAGCAGTACTTC; CDR3: CASTRRGDHEQYF
J: TRBJ2-3; D: NA; V: TRBV5-1; size: NA; DNA: TGCGCCAGCAGCGGCTCAGGGCCCACAGATACGCAGTATTTT; CDR3: CASSGSGPTDTQYF
J: TRBJ2-2; D: NA; V: TRBV20-1; size: NA; DNA: TGCAGTGCGCCGGGGCTTGAGACCGGGGAGCTGTTTTTT; CDR3: CSAPGLETGELFF
J: TRBJ2-3; D: NA; V: TRBV29-1; size: NA; DNA: TGCAGCGTGGCGATGGGCTACACAGATACGCAGTATTTT; CDR3: CSVAMGYTDTQYF
J: TRBJ1-1; D: NA; V: TRBV6-1; size: NA; DNA: TGTGCCAGCAGTGAAGCGCCGGCGATGAACACTGAAGCTTTCTTT; CDR3: CASSEAPAMNTEAFF
J: TRBJ2-7; D: NA; V: TRBV5-1; size: NA; DNA: TGCGCCAGCAGCTTAGGGGTGGGACGATCCTACGAGCAGTACTTC; CDR3: CASSLGVGRSYEQYF
J: TRBJ1-2; D: TRBD1; V: TRBV28; size: NA; DNA: TGTGCCAGCAGCATTGGGACAGGGGTAGATTATGGCTACACCTTC; CDR3: CASSIGTGVDYGYTF
J: TRBJ2-3; D: NA; V: TRBV12-3/TRBV12-4; size: NA; DNA: TGTGCCAGCAGTTTTGCAGATACGCAGTATTTT; CDR3: CASSFADTQYF
J: TRBJ1-3; D: TRBD1; V: TRBV18; size: NA; DNA: TGTGCCAGCTCACGACAGGGCATAGACGCTGGAAACACCATATATTTT; CDR3: CASSRQGIDAGNTIYF
J: TRBJ2-7; D: TRBD1; V: TRBV9; size: NA; DNA: TGTGCCAGCAGCGTAGAGGGACAGGGGATCCACGAGCAGTACTTC; CDR3: CASSVEGQGIHEQYF
J: TRBJ1-1; D: TRBD1; V: TRBV6-5; size: NA; DNA: TGTGCCAGCAGTTACTTGGGACAGGGGGATACTGAAGCTTTCTTT; CDR3: CASSYLGQGDTEAFF
J: TRBJ2-4; D: TRBD1; V: TRBV6-1; size: NA; DNA: TGTGCCAGCCGCCGGACAGGGACCAATCTAGCCAAAAACATTCAGTACTTC; CDR3: CASRRTGTNLAKNIQYF
J: TRBJ2-7; D: NA; V: TRBV20-1; size: NA; DNA: TGCAGTGCTAGAGATCATCAGTCTAGTCATCCCGAGCAGTACTTC; CDR3: CSARDHQSSHPEQYF
J: TRBJ2-5; D: NA; V: TRBV12-3/TRBV12-4; size: NA; DNA: TGTGCCAGCAGTTTAAGGATGGAGACCCAGTACTTC; CDR3: CASSLRMETQYF
J: TRBJ2-1; D: TRBD2; V: TRBV12-3/TRBV12-4; size: once; DNA: TGTGCCAGCAGTTTAGAGCGGGAGGGCCGTAGTCTGTTCTTC; CDR3: CASSLEREGRSLFF
J: TRBJ2-7; D: NA; V: TRBV5-1; size: NA; DNA: TGCGCCAGCAGCTTGGACGGGTTGGCCTACGAGCAGTACTTC; CDR3: CASSLDGLAYEQYF
J: TRBJ1-5; D: NA; V: TRBV2; size: NA; DNA: TGTGCCAGCACTAGAACGTATAGCAATCAGCCCCAGCATTTT; CDR3: CASTRTYSNQPQHF
J: TRBJ1-1; D: NA; V: TRBV11-2; size: NA; DNA: TGTGCCAGCAGCCGGGGAGGACAGAACACTGAAGCTTTCTTT; CDR3: CASSRGGQNTEAFF
J: TRBJ2-7; D: NA; V: TRBV20-1; size: NA; DNA: TGCAGTGCCTCCGGGACCTACGAGCAGTACTTC; CDR3: CSASGTYEQYF
J: TRBJ2-3; D: TRBD2; V: TRBV29-1; size: once; DNA: TGCAGCGTTGAAGGGTTCGGGGGGGCCGGCACAGATACGCAGTATTTT; CDR3: CSVEGFGGAGTDTQYF
J: TRBJ2-2; D: TRBD2; V: TRBV7-9; size: NA; DNA: TGTGCCAGCAGCTTTGCGAGCGGGAAGAACACCGGGGAGCTGTTTTTT; CDR3: CASSFASGKNTGELFF
J: TRBJ2-7; D: TRBD2; V: TRBV19; size: NA; DNA: TGTGCCAGTATGGACCCGGGGGGTTCCTACGAGCAGTACTTC; CDR3: CASMDPGGSYEQYF
J: TRBJ1-3; D: NA; V: TRBV27; size: NA; DNA: TGTGCCAGCATGGGAGCTGGAAACACCATATATTTT; CDR3: CASMGAGNTIYF
J: TRBJ2-1; D: TRBD2; V: TRBV12-3/TRBV12-4; size: NA; DNA: TGTGCCAGCAGTCCAGGCGGCGGGAGGGCCCGGTTCGATGAGCAGTTCTTC; CDR3: CASSPGGGRARFDEQFF
J: TRBJ1-5; D: NA; V: TRBV28; size: NA; DNA: TGTGCCAGCAGTTTATCCCAGAGAACCTTCAATCAGCCCCAGCATTTT; CDR3: CASSLSQRTFNQPQHF
J: TRBJ2-2; D: NA; V: TRBV19; size: NA; DNA: TGTGCCAGTAGGGGCGGGAAAGGTACCGGGGAGCTGTTTTTT; CDR3: CASRGGKGTGELFF
J: TRBJ2-3; D: NA; V: TRBV20-1; size: NA; DNA: TGCAGTGCCACGCGTACAGGGCTACCAGATACGCAGTATTTT; CDR3: CSATRTGLPDTQYF
J: TRBJ2-7; D: NA; V: TRBV7-8; size: NA; DNA: TGTGCCAGCAGCACCCAGGGGGGGACCTACGAGCAGTACTTC; CDR3: CASSTQGGTYEQYF
J: TRBJ2-1; D: TRBD2; V: TRBV27; size: NA; DNA: TGTGCCAGCAGTTGGGGACTAGCGGGATACAATGAGCAGTTCTTC; CDR3: CASSWGLAGYNEQFF
J: TRBJ2-1; D: TRBD2; V: TRBV29-1; size: NA; DNA: TGCAGCGTCCTAGGACTAGCGGGGTTCAATGAGCAGTTCTTC; CDR3: CSVLGLAGFNEQFF
J: TRBJ2-2; D: TRBD2; V: TRBV5-4; size: NA; DNA: TGTGCCAGCAGCAACCCGGCTAGCGGGAGGGCCGGGGAGCTGTTTTTT; CDR3: CASSNPASGRAGELFF
J: TRBJ1-1; D: NA; V: TRBV12-2; size: NA; DNA: TGTGCAAGTCGCTTAGCGAGCAGCCAGCCCGACACTGAAGCTTTCTTT; CDR3: CASRLASSQPDTEAFF
J: TRBJ1-2; D: TRBD1; V: TRBV20-1; size: NA; DNA: TGCAGTGCTTATGACAGGGGGGGAGGCTACACCTTC; CDR3: CSAYDRGGGYTF
J: TRBJ2-5; D: NA; V: TRBV3-1; size: NA; DNA: TGTGCCAGCAGCCAAGTGGGGGGTACCAGAGAGACCCAGTACTTC; CDR3: CASSQVGGTRETQYF
J: TRBJ2-1; D: TRBD2; V: TRBV20-1; size: NA; DNA: TGCAGTGCTAGTGACCGGACTAGCGGGAGAAATGAGCAGTTCTTC; CDR3: CSASDRTSGRNEQFF
J: TRBJ2-3; D: NA; V: TRBV3-1; size: NA; DNA: TGTGCCAGCAGCTCCAGAGTAGCGGACACAGATACGCAGTATTTT; CDR3: CASSSRVADTDTQYF
J: TRBJ2-3; D: NA; V: TRBV10-3; size: NA; DNA: TGTGCCATCGGGCCCGGGGTCTCAGATACGCAGTATTTT; CDR3: CAIGPGVSDTQYF
J: TRBJ2-5; D: NA; V: TRBV18; size: NA; DNA: TGTGCCAGCTCGCCGATTCGATTGGAGACCCAGTACTTC; CDR3: CASSPIRLETQYF
J: TRBJ1-2; D: NA; V: TRBV7-9; size: NA; DNA: TGTGCCAGCAGCCCCTTGGACTATGGCTACACCTTC; CDR3: CASSPLDYGYTF
J: TRBJ1-4; D: NA; V: TRBV28; size: NA; DNA: TGTGGCACCCGGGGCAGGGTACAAGAAAAACTGTTTTTT; CDR3: CGTRGRVQEKLFF
J: TRBJ2-7; D: TRBD2; V: TRBV12-3/TRBV12-4; size: NA; DNA: TGTGCCAGCAGTTTAGTGGGGGGGGACCTCGGTGGGATCGGCGAGCAGTACTTC; CDR3: CASSLVGGDLGGIGEQYF
J: TRBJ2-2; D: NA; V: TRBV6-5; size: NA; DNA: TGTGCCAGCAGTTACTCTTCCCAGGCGGGCACCGGGGAGCTGTTTTTT; CDR3: CASSYSSQAGTGELFF
J: TRBJ2-6; D: NA; V: TRBV6-5; size: NA; DNA: TGTGCCAGCAGTTACTCCGGCAGGGAGGTCCTGACTTTC; CDR3: CASSYSGREVLTF
J: TRBJ1-5; D: NA; V: TRBV20-1; size: NA; DNA: TGCAGTGCTAGAGAGGGTTCGCCTTTGGGTCCATATCCCCAGCATTTT; CDR3: CSAREGSPLGPYPQHF
J: TRBJ2-3; D: NA; V: TRBV6-6; size: NA; DNA: TGTGCCAGCAGTTACGTGGCTAAGTCGCGAGATACGCAGTATTTT; CDR3: CASSYVAKSRDTQYF
J: TRBJ2-3; D: NA; V: TRBV20-1; size: NA; DNA: TGCAGTGACCGGGACGTATCCACAGATACGCAGTATTTT; CDR3: CSDRDVSTDTQYF
J: TRBJ1-5; D: NA; V: TRBV5-6; size: NA; DNA: TGTGCCAGCAGCCGCCGGGACGGAAATCAGCCCCAGCATTTT; CDR3: CASSRRDGNQPQHF
J: TRBJ2-5; D: NA; V: TRBV18; size: NA; DNA: TGTGCCAGCTCACCGCTAGCAGGAGCCCAAGAGACCCAGTACTTC; CDR3: CASSPLAGAQETQYF